The 18 T cell receptor beta chains below were found in one sample sequenced in a study of T-cell reconstitution after alpha-beta-depleted transplantation in children. Researchers prepared the TCRbeta library using unique molecular identifiers, the study reports. TCRdb used MiXCR to reprocess the PCR reads, holding one entry per CDR3 protein. The sample holds hundreds of thousands of distinct CDR3 sequences, around 25% seen once. The starting material was PBMCs, mostly from graft donor cells, obtained 360 days after TCRalphabeta/CD19-depleted stem cell transplant. The source of these receptors is a female patient aged 2-9 years who had a stem cell transplant for congenital amegakaryocytic thrombocytopenia, so the T cells may come from the graft donor.

The rearrangement links TRBV3-1 to TRBJ2-3, with D unclear. The CDR3 is made up of 13 amino acids. Per germline, CDR1 LGHDT and CDR2 YNNKEL (reference sequence). The V gene lost 4 bases and the J gene lost 3 bases, with 8 bases spanning the gap. CDR3 loop: CASSLQPTDTQYF. In DNA, the CDR3 is TGTGCCAGCAGCCTCCAACCGACAGATACGCAGTATTTT.

The V and J genes are TRBV10-3 and TRBJ2-2; 16 bases line up with TRBD2. V lost 3 bases to trimming and J lost 2 bases; unmatched junction nucleotides: 6. CDR3 length: 19 amino acids. Germline CDR1 and CDR2: ENHRY and SYGVKD. The CDR3 protein is CAISDGTSGRDRNTGELFF. CDR3 sequence (DNA): TGTGCCATCAGTGATGGGACTAGCGGGAGGGACAGAAACACCGGGGAGCTGTTTTTT.

A few counts support this clonotype. The gene calls are TRBV20-1 and TRBJ2-7, with 8 nucleotides matching TRBD2. Germline CDR1 and CDR2: DFQATT and SNEGSKA (reference sequence). J gave up 4 bases and V 6 bases, and 11 bases lay outside the gene matches. This CDR3 region has 14 residues. CDR3 sequence (DNA): TGCAGTGCCATTGCCGGGACTAGGTGGTACGAGCAGTACTTC. Amino acid sequence: CSAIAGTRWYEQYF.

This clonotype was counted a few times. The genes are TRBV29-1 and TRBJ1-2, with 7 bases identical to TRBD1. Germline assignment: CDR1 SQVTM and CDR2 ANQGSEA. The CDR3 is 13 residues long. With 5 bases clipped from V and 4 bases from J, the junction kept 7 bases outside the gene matches. CDR3 nucleotide sequence: TGCAGCGTTTTTGACAGGGAGGTCTATGGCTACACCTTC. Translation: CSVFDREVYGYTF.

This clonotype was seen more than once but under ten times. This chain links TRBV5-1 with TRBJ2-7; TRBD2 aligns across 10 bases. Germline trimming cut 4 bases from V and 2 bases from J; bases unmatched to any gene: 15. CDR1 SGHRS and CDR2 YFSETQ come from the germline V gene. The CDR3 sequence is 18 residues long. CDR3 sequence: CASSPFPPSGGPTYEQYF. The CDR3 region has the DNA TGCGCCAGCAGCCCCTTTCCCCCTAGCGGGGGCCCTACCTACGAGCAGTACTTC. The full variable domain, rest sourced from reference TRBV5-1 and TRBJ2-7, is KAGVTQTPRYLIKTRGQQVTLSCSPISGHRSVSWYQQTPGQGLQFLFEYFSETQRNKGNFPGRFSGRQFSNSRSEMNVSTLELGDSALYLCASSPFPPSGGPTYEQYFGPGTRLTVT.

The chain is built from TRBV12-3 or TRBV12-4 and TRBJ2-2, with 7 positions matching TRBD1. The CDR3 consists of 15 residues. J lost 2 bases, V lost 5 bases, and 5 bases had no gene match. CDR3 nucleotides: TGTGCCAGCAGTCAGGGACAGAAAAACACCGGGGAGCTGTTTTTT. Protein product: CASSQGQKNTGELFF.

This clonotype was counted a few times. The chain uses TRBV4-1 and TRBJ2-7, with TRBD1 matching 10 bases. The CDR3 length is 16 residues. CDR1 MGHRA and CDR2 YSYEKL come from the germline V gene. V shed 2 bases, J shed 5 bases, and the junction held 9 bases outside the gene matches. The DNA for the CDR3 is TGCGCCAGCAGCCAACTCACCGGGACAGGGGTGCACGAGCAGTACTTC. Amino acids: CASSQLTGTGVHEQYF.

This sequence joins TRBV3-1 and TRBJ1-1; perhaps TRBD1 as D (5 bases). CDR3 length: 17 amino acids. Germline values: CDR1 LGHDT, CDR2 YNNKEL (reference sequence). With 4 bases removed from V and 6 bases from J, the gap between germline ends came to 24 bases. The CDR3 loop is CASSPSTGWIQGPEAFF. The CDR3 nucleotides are TGTGCCAGCAGCCCCTCGACGGGTTGGATCCAGGGCCCTGAAGCTTTCTTT.

The chain has TRBV29-1 and TRBJ2-3; D may be TRBD1 (5 bases). The CDR3 runs 13 residues. The ends were cut back, 2 bases at V and 9 bases at J, with 15 bases in the middle. Germline loops: CDR1 SQVTM, CDR2 ANQGSEA. CDR3 sequence: CSVESRGTGTQYF. The CDR3 coding sequence is TGCAGCGTTGAAAGTCGCGGAACAGGAACGCAGTATTTT.

The chain couples TRBV7-2 to TRBJ2-7; 13 bases map to TRBD2. CDR3 length equals 15 residues. The V and J ends lost 5 bases and 2 bases, in that order; junction bases with no gene match: 3. Germline V gives CDR1 SGHTA, CDR2 FQGNSA. This CDR3 reads CASSPGLAGPYEQYF. The CDR3 nucleotides read TGTGCCAGCAGCCCGGGACTAGCGGGACCCTACGAGCAGTACTTC.

The chain recombines TRBV7-3 with TRBJ2-1; D is uncertain. Per germline, CDR1 SGHTA and CDR2 FQGTGA. The CDR3 runs 17 residues. V was trimmed by 0 bases and J by 2 bases, leaving 14 bases between them. The chain's CDR3 is CASSLTSLDDAYNEQFF. The DNA of the CDR3 is TGTGCCAGCAGCTTAACTTCCCTAGATGATGCCTACAATGAGCAGTTCTTC.

The table lists this clonotype with a few counts. V and J are TRBV28 and TRBJ2-3; 8 bases match TRBD2. The germline gives CDR1 MDHEN, CDR2 SYDVKM. This CDR3 has 15 amino acids. Trimming cost V 5 bases and J 2 bases; bases outside gene matches: 6. CDR3 region: CASSPLAGPTDTQYF. The DNA of the CDR3 is TGTGCCAGCAGTCCCCTAGCGGGCCCCACAGATACGCAGTATTTT.

V usage is TRBV28 and J usage is TRBJ2-5; TRBD1 matches at 9 bases. V lost 5 bases to trimming and J lost 3 bases; unmatched junction nucleotides: 7. The CDR3 is 15 amino acids. CDR1 and CDR2 (germline): MDHEN, SYDVKM. CDR3: CASSTPTGGKETQYF. The CDR3 DNA reads TGTGCCAGCAGTACCCCGACAGGGGGAAAAGAGACCCAGTACTTC.

This clonotype came up a few times. V is TRBV29-1 and J is TRBJ2-2, with 7 bases aligning to TRBD1. This CDR3 has 14 residues. Germline CDR1 and CDR2: SQVTM and ANQGSEA. J gave up 0 bases and V 4 bases, and 2 bases lay outside the gene matches. CDR3 residues: CSVGGQSNTGELFF. The DNA of the CDR3 is TGCAGCGTTGGGGGACAGTCGAACACCGGGGAGCTGTTTTTT.

This clonotype came up many times. The rearrangement uses TRBV12-3 or TRBV12-4 and TRBJ2-1; D may correspond to TRBD1 or TRBD2 (5 bases each). V lost 3 bases and J lost 7, with 16 bases in between. This CDR3 spans 15 amino acids. The CDR3 DNA reads TGTGCCAGCAGTTTGTCCGGGGCCGTCAGTAATGAGCAGTTCTTC. Protein product: CASSLSGAVSNEQFF.

V and J are TRBV20-1 and TRBJ2-5; D is possibly TRBD2 (6 bases). Trimming took off 4 bases at V and 2 bases at J, with 14 bases between the two ends. From germline, CDR1 is DFQATT and CDR2 SNEGSKA (reference sequence). This CDR3 has 14 residues. The CDR3 sequence is CSATTPTSQETQYF. The CDR3 DNA reads as TGCAGTGCTACGACCCCGACTAGTCAAGAGACCCAGTACTTC.

The chain links TRBV6-1 to TRBJ1-2; no clear D. The germline V gene has CDR1 MNHNS and CDR2 SASEGT. V gave up 8 bases and J gave up 3 bases, with 10 bases separating them. CDR3 length: 12 amino acids. The CDR3: CASERRDYGYTF. The CDR3 bases are TGTGCCAGCGAGAGAAGGGACTATGGCTACACCTTC.

This rearrangement joins TRBV7-8 to TRBJ2-1; D is unresolved. V was pared by 4 bases and J by 5 bases, with 12 bases between. This CDR3 is 14 amino acids long. Germline CDR1 SGHVS, CDR2 FQNEAQ. The CDR3 region has the DNA TGTGCCAGCAGCTCTAGATGGGCTCACAATGAGCAGTTCTTC. Translation: CASSSRWAHNEQFF.